This T cell receptor (beta chain) was recovered during a study of metastatic and nonmetastatic thyroid tumors. Across the study: Blood and tumor or nodule tissue repertoires from malignant and benign thyroid patients were compared.

This clone showed up many times. Its target is not known. The germline V gene encodes CDR1 LGHDT and CDR2 YNNKEL (reference sequence). The CDR3 has 19 residues. V shed 0 bases, J shed 1 base, and the junction held 13 bases outside the gene matches. Study-wide points: When malignant thyroid tumors were compared with benign nodules, TCR beta diversity was reportedly significantly higher in the malignant tumors. This held in both blood and tumor samples.

All patients were untreated before thyroid surgery. Source study methods: A distant-metastasis classifier for papillary thyroid cancer was built using CDR3 differences across clinicopathological groups. TCRdb reprocessed the PCR reads using MiXCR. TCRdb's processing, not the authors' own work, is the source of the V and J calls. The data contain 3,200 or so clones, roughly a quarter of them singletons. This receptor was identified in a female donor with papillary thyroid cancer or a benign thyroid nodule (not recorded which). Some clones in this sample may be carry-over from other donors' samples. The specimen was tumor tissue. The chain recombines TRBV3-1 with TRBJ2-3; 7 bases match TRBD2. CDR3 bases: TGTGCCAGCAGCCAAGATGCGGCGGGAGTGGGGGTCGGCACAGATACGCAGTATTTT. Its protein is CASSQDAAGVGVGTDTQYF.